A single sample gave rise to the 6 T cell receptor beta chains below, sequenced in a study of cytomegalovirus exposure and HLA in healthy donors. Both 60 Vbeta primers and 13 Jbeta primers went into the PCR. Here immunoSEQ multiplex PCR was the method, and the copy in TCRdb shows in-frame clones only, minus some. The table shows roughly 150,000 clones, with approximately 80% occurring only once. Sequencing input: PBMCs. Receptors were obtained from a woman aged 40 to 50 in good health and CMV-seronegative.

About this clone: Distinct nucleotide sequences in the sample also encode this CDR3. The chain uses TRBV27 and TRBJ2-7; 8 bases are a match to TRBD2. This CDR3 is built from 14 residues. Germline V lookup: CDR1 MNHEY, CDR2 SMNVEV (reference sequence). The ends lost 3 bases at V and 3 bases at J; junction bases unmatched: 4. CDR3 DNA sequence: TGTGCCAGCAGTTTCGGGGGGGCAGTCTACGAGCAGTACTTC. Translation gives CASSFGGAVYEQYF.

Concerning this clone itself: At one end the junction does not follow the germline gene, possibly because of a read error. This chain joins TRBV19 and TRBJ1-1; 7 positions agree with TRBD1. CDR1 and CDR2 from the germline V gene are LNHDA and SQIVND (reference sequence). This CDR3 is 14 amino acids long. As DNA, the CDR3 is TGTGCCAGTAGCCGAACAGGGGAGAACGCTGAAGCTTTCTTT. Its translation: CASSRTGENAEAFF.

A few counts support this clone. The CDR3 DNA reads TGTGCCAGTAGTGGGGACTTCGGCGAGACCCAGTACTTC. This gives the protein CASSGDFGETQYF. The chain carries TRBV19 and TRBJ2-5; a weak D match, TRBD2 (6 bases). The germline V and J ends were trimmed by 5 bases and 5 bases, with 12 bases remaining between them. The CDR3 length is 13 residues. In germline, CDR1 is LNHDA, CDR2 SQIVND (reference sequence).

V is TRBV7-2 and J is TRBJ2-7; TRBD1 aligns across 9 bases. The junction had 4 bases not matched to a gene; V was cut back by 0 bases and J by 4 bases. This CDR3 contains 15 residues. In germline, CDR1 is SGHTA, CDR2 FQGNSA. In DNA, the CDR3 is TGTGCCAGCAGCTTAGCGGGACAGGGAGGGTACGAGCAGTACTTC. This translates into CASSLAGQGGYEQYF.

This chain uses TRBV5-1 with TRBJ1-2; 9 positions match TRBD1. Germline assignment: CDR1 SGHRS and CDR2 YFSETQ. The CDR3 contains 15 residues. Trimming cost V 4 bases and J 2 bases; bases outside gene matches: 6. CDR3 loop: CASSVTGGANYGYTF. CDR3 nucleotide sequence: TGCGCCAGCAGCGTGACAGGGGGGGCCAACTATGGCTACACCTTC.

J is TRBJ2-7 and V is TRBV6-5, with TRBD1 matching over 8 bases. Germline V gives CDR1 MNHEY, CDR2 SVGAGI. The trim removed 5 bases at V and 3 bases at J, leaving 6 bases unmatched. The CDR3 covers 14 residues. The CDR3 DNA follows: TGTGCCAGCAGTCCTTCGGGACAGGTCTACGAGCAGTACTTC. Protein product: CASSPSGQVYEQYF.